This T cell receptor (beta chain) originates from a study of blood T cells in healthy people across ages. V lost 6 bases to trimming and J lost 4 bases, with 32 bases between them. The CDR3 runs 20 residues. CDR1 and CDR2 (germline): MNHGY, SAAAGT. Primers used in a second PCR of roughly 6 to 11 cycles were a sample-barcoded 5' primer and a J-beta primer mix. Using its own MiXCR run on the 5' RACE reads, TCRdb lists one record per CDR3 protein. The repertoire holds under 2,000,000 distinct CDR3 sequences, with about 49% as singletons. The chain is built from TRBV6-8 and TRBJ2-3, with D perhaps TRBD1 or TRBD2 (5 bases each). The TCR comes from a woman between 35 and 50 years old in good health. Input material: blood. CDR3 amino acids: CASSSRLRDRYKGPPDTQYF. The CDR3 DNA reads TGTGCCAGCAGCTCAAGACTACGGGACCGATATAAGGGGCCCCCAGATACGCAGTATTTT.